This TCR beta chain was captured in a study of post-analysis software for immune sequencing data (dated by TCRdb to 2015 to 2017). Study-level background: Disease courses on record covered relapsing-remitting, secondary progressive and progressive-relapsing multiple sclerosis, though some patients had no subtype annotation. A subset of samples was prepared in parallel using single-end sample barcoding, then pooled and co-amplified after Illumina adapter ligation. The patient repertoires were set against around eleven previously published healthy control repertoires from donors whose ages ranged from roughly 6 to 26 years.

According to the germline V gene, CDR1 reads SGHTA and CDR2 reads FQGNSA. The junction shows trimming of 5 bases on V and 7 bases on J, and the gene matches do not reach 4 bases of it. The CDR3 spans 12 residues, from the cysteine through the phenylalanine. Only the CDR3 DNA stays, 36 bases, in frame from base 1. To demonstrate the VDJtools post-analysis software, TCR beta repertoires were profiled from the peripheral blood of some 12 young patients with multiple sclerosis. The patients with multiple sclerosis were children and adolescents between about 6 and 17 years of age. The paper's findings and limits, for the study overall: Significantly higher frequencies in patients than in controls were found for five or six TRBV segments, including TRBV5-6, TRBV5-1 and TRBV20-1. Significantly lower normalized Chao1 diversity was found in multiple sclerosis patients than in controls, suggesting substantial peripheral T-cell clonal expansion. Direct clustering with F measure showed strong co-clustering of samples prepared in the same batch, prompting a batch-effect correction. The multiple sclerosis patient group was slightly younger than the control group.

Notes on this clonotype: No cognate antigen has been identified for it. Per-base qualities were not stored, and no clone one base away is much larger.

Library creation used PCR. TCRdb names Illumina HiSeq 2500 as the instrument used. To reduce PCR and sequencing biases, unique molecular identifiers were incorporated into the TCR beta cDNA libraries. Every 1 to 10 million input T cells yielded roughly 0.5 million cDNA molecules, meaning each molecule approximated one T cell. The patient libraries were prepared and sequenced with the same protocol used for the earlier healthy control dataset. Within a given batch, samples were prepared together, multiplexed and sequenced on the same HiSeq lane. From the authors' description of their analysis: Raw barcoded reads were processed with MIGEC, and single-read molecular identifier groups were discarded before consensus assembly and CDR3 extraction. Clonotype tables were post-analysed with VDJtools, and diversity was normalized by down-sampling all datasets to the smallest sample size. Repertoire overlap clustering matched CDR3 amino acid but not nucleotide sequences to correct batch-related cross-sample contamination. TCRdb ran its own pipeline on the public reads, namely fastp trimming at Q25 and MiXCR clone calling, and kept in-frame beta chains. CDR3 protein duplicates are merged, each entry listing the most common genes and DNA. TCRdb assigned the V and J calls; the authors' analysis was not used. The sample table holds fewer than 850,000 distinct CDR3 sequences, of which approximately 30% were seen once. Around 0.55% of the sample rests with the top ten.

The receptor comes from a girl aged 5-17 years with multiple sclerosis. Sample: blood. This chain is built from TRBV7-2 and TRBJ1-1, and TRBD1 aligns with 7 junction nucleotides. The nucleotides read TGTGCCAGCAGCCCCCGACAGGGTGAAGCTTTCTTT. The translation is CASSPRQGEAFF.